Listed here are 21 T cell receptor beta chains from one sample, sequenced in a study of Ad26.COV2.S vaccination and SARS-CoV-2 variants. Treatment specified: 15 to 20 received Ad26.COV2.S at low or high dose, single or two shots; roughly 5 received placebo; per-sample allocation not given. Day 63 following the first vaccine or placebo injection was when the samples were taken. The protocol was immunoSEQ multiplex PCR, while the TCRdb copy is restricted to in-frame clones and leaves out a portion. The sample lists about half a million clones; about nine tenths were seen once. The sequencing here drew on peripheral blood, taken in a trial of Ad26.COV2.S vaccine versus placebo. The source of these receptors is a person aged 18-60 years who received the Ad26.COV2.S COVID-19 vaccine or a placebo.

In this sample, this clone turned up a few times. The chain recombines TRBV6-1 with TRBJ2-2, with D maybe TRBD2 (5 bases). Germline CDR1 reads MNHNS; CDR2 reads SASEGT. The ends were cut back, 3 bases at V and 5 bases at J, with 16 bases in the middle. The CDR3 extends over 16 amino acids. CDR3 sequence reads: CASSDSHLTGTGELFF. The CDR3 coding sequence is TGTGCCAGCAGTGATTCCCACCTCACGGGAACCGGGGAGCTGTTTTTT.

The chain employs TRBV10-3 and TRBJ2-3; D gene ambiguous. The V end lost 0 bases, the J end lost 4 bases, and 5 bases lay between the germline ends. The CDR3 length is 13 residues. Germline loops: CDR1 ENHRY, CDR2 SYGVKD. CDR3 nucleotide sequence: TGTGCCATCAGTGAGTCCCCAGCAGATACGCAGTATTTT. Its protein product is CAISESPADTQYF.

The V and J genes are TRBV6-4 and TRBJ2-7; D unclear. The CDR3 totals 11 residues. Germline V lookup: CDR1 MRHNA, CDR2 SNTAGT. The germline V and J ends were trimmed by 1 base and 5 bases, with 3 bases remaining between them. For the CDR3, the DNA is TGTGCCAGCAGTGACTTCCACGAGCAGTACTTC. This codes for CASSDFHEQYF.

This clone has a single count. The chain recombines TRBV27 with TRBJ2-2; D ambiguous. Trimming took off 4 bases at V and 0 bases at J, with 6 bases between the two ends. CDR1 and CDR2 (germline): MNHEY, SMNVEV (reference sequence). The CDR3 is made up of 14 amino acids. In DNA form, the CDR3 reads TGTGCCAGCAGTTGGCAGACGAACACCGGGGAGCTGTTTTTT. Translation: CASSWQTNTGELFF.

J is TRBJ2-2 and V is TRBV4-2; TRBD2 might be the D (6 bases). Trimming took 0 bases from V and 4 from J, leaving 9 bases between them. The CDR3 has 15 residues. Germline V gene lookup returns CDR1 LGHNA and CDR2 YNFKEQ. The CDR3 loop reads CASSQDAGPTGELFF. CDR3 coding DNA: TGTGCCAGCAGCCAAGACGCGGGACCCACCGGGGAGCTGTTTTTT.

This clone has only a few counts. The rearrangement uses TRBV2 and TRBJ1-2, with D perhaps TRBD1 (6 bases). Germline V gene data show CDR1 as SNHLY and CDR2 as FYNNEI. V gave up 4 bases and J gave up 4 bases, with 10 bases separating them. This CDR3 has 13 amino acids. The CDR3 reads CASSGQASYGYTF. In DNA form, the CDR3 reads TGTGCCAGCAGTGGACAGGCTTCCTATGGCTACACCTTC.

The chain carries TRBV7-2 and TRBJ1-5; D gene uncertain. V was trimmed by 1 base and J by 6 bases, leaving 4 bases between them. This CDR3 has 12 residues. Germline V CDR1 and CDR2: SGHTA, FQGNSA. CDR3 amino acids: CASSLDGQPQHF. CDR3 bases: TGTGCCAGCAGCTTAGATGGTCAGCCCCAGCATTTT. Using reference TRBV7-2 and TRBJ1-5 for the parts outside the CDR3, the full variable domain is GAGVSQSPSNKVTEKGKDVELRCDPISGHTALYWYRQSLGQGLEFLIYFQGNSAPDKSGLPSDRFSAERTGGSVSTLTIQRTQQEDSAVYLCASSLDGQPQHFGDGTRLSIL.

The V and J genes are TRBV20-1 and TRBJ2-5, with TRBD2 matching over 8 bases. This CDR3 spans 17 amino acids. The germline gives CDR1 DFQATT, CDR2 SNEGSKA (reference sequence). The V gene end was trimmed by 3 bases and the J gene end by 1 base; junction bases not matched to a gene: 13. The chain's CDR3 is CSASRRGAHPIQETQYF. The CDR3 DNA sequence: TGCAGTGCTAGTCGGCGGGGGGCCCATCCTATCCAAGAGACCCAGTACTTC.

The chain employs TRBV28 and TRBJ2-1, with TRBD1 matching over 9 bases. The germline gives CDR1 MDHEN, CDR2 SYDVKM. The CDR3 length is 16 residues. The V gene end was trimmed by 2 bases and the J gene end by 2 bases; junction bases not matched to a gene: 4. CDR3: CASSLPGTGPYNEQFF. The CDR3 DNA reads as TGTGCCAGCAGTTTACCGGGGACAGGGCCCTACAATGAGCAGTTCTTC.

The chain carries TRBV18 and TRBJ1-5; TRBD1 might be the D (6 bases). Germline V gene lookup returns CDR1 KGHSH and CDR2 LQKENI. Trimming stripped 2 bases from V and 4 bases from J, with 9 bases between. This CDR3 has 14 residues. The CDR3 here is CASSPVDSNQPQHF. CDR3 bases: TGTGCCAGCTCACCAGTGGACAGTAATCAGCCCCAGCATTTT.

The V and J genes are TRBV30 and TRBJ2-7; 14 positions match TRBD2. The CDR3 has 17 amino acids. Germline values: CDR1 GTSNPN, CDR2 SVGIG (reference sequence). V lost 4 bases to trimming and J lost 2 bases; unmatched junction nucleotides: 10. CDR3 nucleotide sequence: TGTGCCTGGATGCCGGGACTAGCGGGAGTGTGGGCCTACGAGCAGTACTTC. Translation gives CAWMPGLAGVWAYEQYF.

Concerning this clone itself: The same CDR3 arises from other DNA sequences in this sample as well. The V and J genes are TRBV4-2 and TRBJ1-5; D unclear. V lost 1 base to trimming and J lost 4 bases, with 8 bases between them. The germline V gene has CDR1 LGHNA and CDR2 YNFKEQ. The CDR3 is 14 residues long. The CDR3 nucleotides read TGTGCCAGCAGCCAAGGGGTAGGGAATCAGCCCCAGCATTTT. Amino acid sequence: CASSQGVGNQPQHF.

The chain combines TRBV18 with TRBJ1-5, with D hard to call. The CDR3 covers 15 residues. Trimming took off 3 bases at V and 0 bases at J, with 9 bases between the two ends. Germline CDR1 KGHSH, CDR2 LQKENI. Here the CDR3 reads CASSPDVTSNQPQHF. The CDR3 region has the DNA TGTGCCAGCTCACCGGACGTAACTAGCAATCAGCCCCAGCATTTT.

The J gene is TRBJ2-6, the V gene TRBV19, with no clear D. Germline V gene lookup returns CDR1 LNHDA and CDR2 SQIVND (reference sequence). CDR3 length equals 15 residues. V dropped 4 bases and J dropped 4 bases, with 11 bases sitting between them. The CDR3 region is CASSNTLAGANVLTF. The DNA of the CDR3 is TGTGCCAGTAGTAACACCTTGGCCGGGGCCAACGTCCTGACTTTC.

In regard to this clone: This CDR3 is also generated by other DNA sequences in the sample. The CDR3 protein is CASSVDQGSSYEQYF. In nucleotides, the CDR3 is TGTGCCAGCAGCGTAGATCAAGGGAGCTCCTACGAGCAGTACTTC. The rearrangement uses TRBV9 and TRBJ2-7, with D possibly being TRBD2 (5 bases). The CDR3 spans 15 residues. Germline CDR1 SGDLS, CDR2 YYNGEE. The V end lost 0 bases, the J end lost 0 bases, and 10 bases lay between the germline ends.

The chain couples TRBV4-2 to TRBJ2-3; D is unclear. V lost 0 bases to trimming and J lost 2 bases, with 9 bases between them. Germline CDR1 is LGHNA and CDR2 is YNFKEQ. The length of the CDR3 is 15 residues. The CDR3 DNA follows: TGTGCCAGCAGCCAAGATCCCTCTATCACAGATACGCAGTATTTT. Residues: CASSQDPSITDTQYF.

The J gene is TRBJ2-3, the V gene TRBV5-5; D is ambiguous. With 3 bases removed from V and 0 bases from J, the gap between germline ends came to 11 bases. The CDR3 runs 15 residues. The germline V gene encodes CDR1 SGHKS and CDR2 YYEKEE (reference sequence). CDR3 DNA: TGTGCCAGCAGCTCGGCACCCGTAAGCACAGATACGCAGTATTTT. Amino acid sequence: CASSSAPVSTDTQYF.

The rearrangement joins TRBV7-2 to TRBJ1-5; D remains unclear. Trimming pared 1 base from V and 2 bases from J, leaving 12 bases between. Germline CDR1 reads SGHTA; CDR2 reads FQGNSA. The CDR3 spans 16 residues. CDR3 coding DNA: TGTGCCAGCAGCTTAGAGGCCCCGGGAGGCAATCAGCCCCAGCATTTT. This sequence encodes CASSLEAPGGNQPQHF.

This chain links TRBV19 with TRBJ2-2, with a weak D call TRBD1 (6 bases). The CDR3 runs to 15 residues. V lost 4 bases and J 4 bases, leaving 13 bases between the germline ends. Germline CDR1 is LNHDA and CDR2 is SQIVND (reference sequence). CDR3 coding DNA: TGTGCCAGTAGTACAAAACAGGGTACCACCGGGGAGCTGTTTTTT. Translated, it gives CASSTKQGTTGELFF.

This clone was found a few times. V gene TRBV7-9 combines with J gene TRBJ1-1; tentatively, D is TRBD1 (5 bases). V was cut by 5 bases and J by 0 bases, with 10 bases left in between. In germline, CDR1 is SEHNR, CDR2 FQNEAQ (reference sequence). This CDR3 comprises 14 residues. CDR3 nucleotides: TGTGCCAGCAGCCCAGGGATGATGAACACTGAAGCTTTCTTT. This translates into CASSPGMMNTEAFF.

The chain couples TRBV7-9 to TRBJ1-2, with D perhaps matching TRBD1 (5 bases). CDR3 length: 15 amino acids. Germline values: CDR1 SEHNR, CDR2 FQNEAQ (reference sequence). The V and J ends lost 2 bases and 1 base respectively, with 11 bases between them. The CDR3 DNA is TGTGCCAGCAGCTTAAGGGACCATTTTAACTATGGCTACACCTTC. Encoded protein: CASSLRDHFNYGYTF. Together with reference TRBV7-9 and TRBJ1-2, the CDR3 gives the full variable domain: DTGVSQNPRHKITKRGQNVTFRCDPISEHNRLYWYRQTLGQGPEFLTYFQNEAQLEKSRLLSDRFSAERPKGSFSTLEIQRTEQGDSAMYLCASSLRDHFNYGYTFGSGTRLTVV.